This entry lists 25 T cell receptor beta chains sequenced from one sample in a study of T cells after yellow fever vaccination. Each CDR3 protein is one row after TCRdb ran MiXCR on the 5' RACE reads. The profile shows a few hundred thousand distinct CDR3 sequences, around 10% of them singletons. This material consisted of CD4+ T cells sorted from PBMCs, taken 5 days after the yellow fever booster vaccination. Receptors originate from a man between 18 and 29 years old who received the YFV17D yellow fever vaccine.

The chain joins TRBV6-5 to TRBJ2-1; D not resolved. Trimming shortened V by 6 bases and J by 11 bases, and 23 bases separated the two germline ends. CDR1 and CDR2 (germline): MNHEY, SVGAGI. The CDR3 has 15 amino acids. The DNA for the CDR3 is TGTGCCAGCAGGGCGGCTTACGCGTTGGATTTGAAGCAGTTCTTC. It codes for CASRAAYALDLKQFF.

This clonotype was counted many times. The rearrangement links TRBV12-3 or TRBV12-4 to TRBJ2-3; a possible D gene is TRBD2 (6 bases). Trimming removed 3 bases at V and 4 bases at J, with 14 bases between. CDR3 size: 15 residues. The CDR3 region has the DNA TGTGCCAGCAGTTTCTGGGGCGGGGCTGCAGATACGCAGTATTTT. Translating gives CASSFWGGAADTQYF.

There are many counts of this clonotype. The rearrangement joins TRBV5-6 to TRBJ1-5; D unclear. CDR3 length: 14 amino acids. Deletions cut 2 bases from V and 6 bases from J, with 12 bases between. Germline-derived CDR1 and CDR2 are SGHDT and YYEEEE. The CDR3 DNA sequence: TGTGCCAGCAGCTTTACGGGCCTTGGTCAGCCCCAGCATTTT. It is translated as CASSFTGLGQPQHF.

This clonotype was found a few times. CDR3 sequence: CSARVGQGIDEQFF. Here the CDR3 DNA reads TGCAGTGCTAGAGTGGGACAGGGTATCGATGAGCAGTTCTTC. The chain has TRBV20-1 and TRBJ2-1; the match to TRBD1 covers 9 bases. The CDR3 totals 14 residues. The germline gives CDR1 DFQATT, CDR2 SNEGSKA (reference sequence). V lost 1 base and J lost 8; bases outside the gene matches: 6.

This clonotype was seen at least ten times. The chain employs TRBV19 and TRBJ1-1; D gene ambiguous. The CDR3 has 14 amino acids. Germline V lookup: CDR1 LNHDA, CDR2 SQIVND (reference sequence). Trimming cost V 9 bases and J 5 bases, with 19 bases left between them. The CDR3 here is CASIGPGRRTEAFF. The DNA of the CDR3 is TGTGCCAGCATTGGACCGGGGAGGAGAACTGAAGCTTTCTTT. The entire variable domain, with the rest obtained from reference TRBV19 and TRBJ1-1, is as follows: DGGITQSPKYLFRKEGQNVTLSCEQNLNHDAMYWYRQDPGQGLRLIYYSQIVNDFQKGDIAEGYSVSREKKESFPLTVTSAQKNPTAFYLCASIGPGRRTEAFFGQGTRLTVV.

The sample holds a few counts of this clonotype. This chain connects TRBV6-5 to TRBJ1-5, with 7 nucleotides matching TRBD1. From germline, CDR1 is MNHEY and CDR2 SVGAGI. J lost 0 bases, V lost 6 bases, and 5 bases had no gene match. This CDR3 spans 15 amino acids. CDR3 nucleotides: TGTGCCAGCAGGGCAGGGGGACATAGCAATCAGCCCCAGCATTTT. It translates to CASRAGGHSNQPQHF.

This chain uses TRBV15 with TRBJ2-3, with TRBD2 as a possible D gene (6 bases). Germline V gene lookup returns CDR1 LNHNV and CDR2 YYDKDF (reference sequence). The CDR3 extends over 16 amino acids. V was cut by 1 base and J by 2 bases, with 13 bases left in between. CDR3 residues: CATSRGYGGNTDTQYF. CDR3 bases: TGTGCCACCAGCAGAGGGTATGGGGGGAACACAGATACGCAGTATTTT.

The chain links TRBV4-1 to TRBJ2-6; D is undetermined. The ends were cut back, 3 bases at V and 1 base at J, with 7 bases in the middle. CDR3 size: 15 residues. Germline V gene data show CDR1 as MGHRA and CDR2 as YSYEKL. CDR3 bases: TGCGCCAGCAGCCAGCCAACTTCTGGGGCCAACGTCCTGACTTTC. The encoded protein is CASSQPTSGANVLTF.

This clonotype was detected many times. The gene calls are TRBV6-5 and TRBJ2-1, with 9 bases fitting TRBD1. V lost 2 bases and J lost 2; bases outside the gene matches: 10. CDR1 and CDR2 (germline): MNHEY, SVGAGI. The CDR3 has 18 amino acids. The CDR3 loop is CASSYDNRGPAPYNEQFF. CDR3 in DNA: TGTGCCAGCAGTTACGACAACAGGGGGCCGGCCCCCTACAATGAGCAGTTCTTC.

This chain joins TRBV5-1 and TRBJ2-5; D may match TRBD1 or TRBD2 (5 bases each). This CDR3 is built from 14 residues. The V and J ends lost 0 bases and 4 bases respectively, with 10 bases between them. The germline V gene encodes CDR1 SGHRS and CDR2 YFSETQ. The CDR3 DNA sequence: TGCGCCAGCAGCTTGGCGGGGCCTGGAGAGACCCAGTACTTC. It yields the protein CASSLAGPGETQYF.

The V and J genes are TRBV20-1 and TRBJ2-5, with D possibly matching TRBD1 (6 bases). This CDR3 spans 15 amino acids. In germline, CDR1 is DFQATT, CDR2 SNEGSKA (reference sequence). Trimming stripped 1 base from V and 2 bases from J, with 14 bases between. CDR3 sequence: CSARGDTGIQETQYF. In DNA form, the CDR3 reads TGCAGTGCTAGAGGCGATACAGGGATTCAAGAGACCCAGTACTTC.

Only a few counts were recorded for this clonotype. The chain combines TRBV9 with TRBJ1-6, with a possible D match to TRBD1 (5 bases). V lost 1 base, J lost 6 bases, and 8 bases lay in between. The CDR3 has 14 amino acids. Germline V CDR1 and CDR2: SGDLS, YYNGEE. The CDR3 is CASSVKGSNSPLHF. Here the CDR3 DNA reads TGTGCCAGCAGCGTAAAGGGGAGTAATTCACCCCTCCACTTT.

This clonotype turned up a few times. The CDR3 DNA sequence: TGTGCCAGCAGTTCCTCCACCTACGAGCAGTACTTC. Its translation is CASSSSTYEQYF. V and J are TRBV28 and TRBJ2-7; no clear D. Trimming took off 4 bases at V and 2 bases at J, with 6 bases between the two ends. CDR1 and CDR2 (germline): MDHEN, SYDVKM. The CDR3 is made up of 12 amino acids.

The J gene is TRBJ2-5, the V gene TRBV14; TRBD1 matches 10 bases. Trimming removed 4 bases from V and 4 bases from J; junction bases left unmatched: 3. The CDR3 spans 14 residues. Per the germline V gene, CDR1 is SGHDN and CDR2 is FVKESK. This CDR3 reads CASSLRTGGETQYF. For the CDR3, the DNA is TGTGCCAGCAGCCTCCGGACAGGGGGAGAGACCCAGTACTTC.

This clonotype was recorded a few times. The gene calls are TRBV5-1 and TRBJ2-5; 11 bases are shared with TRBD2. From germline, CDR1 is SGHRS and CDR2 YFSETQ. The V gene end was trimmed by 6 bases and the J gene end by 5 bases; junction bases not matched to a gene: 9. The CDR3 spans 15 residues. CDR3 in amino acids: CASTTLAGGPETQYF. The CDR3 DNA follows: TGCGCCAGCACCACGTTAGCGGGGGGGCCGGAGACCCAGTACTTC. The full variable domain, rest sourced from reference TRBV5-1 and TRBJ2-5, is KAGVTQTPRYLIKTRGQQVTLSCSPISGHRSVSWYQQTPGQGLQFLFEYFSETQRNKGNFPGRFSGRQFSNSRSEMNVSTLELGDSALYLCASTTLAGGPETQYFGPGTRLLVL.

This clonotype was seen many times. The chain has TRBV6-2 or TRBV6-3 and TRBJ1-2; the match to TRBD1 covers 7 bases. With V trimmed by 5 bases and J by 4 bases, 4 bases remained unmatched. The CDR3 has 13 amino acids. Germline values: CDR1 MNHEY, CDR2 SVGEGT. The DNA of the CDR3 is TGTGCCAGCAGTGGCAGGGGGACCTATGGCTACACCTTC. Translation: CASSGRGTYGYTF.

The genes are TRBV5-1 and TRBJ2-7; D perhaps matches TRBD2 (5 bases). Per the germline V gene, CDR1 is SGHRS and CDR2 is YFSETQ. CDR3 length: 16 amino acids. The V gene lost 0 bases and the J gene lost 1 base, with 14 bases spanning the gap. In DNA, the CDR3 is TGCGCCAGCAGCTTGGGCAGCCGGGATGGTTCCTACGAGCAGTACGTC. Its translation: CASSLGSRDGSYEQYV.

This clonotype occurred a few times. The chain carries TRBV10-2 and TRBJ2-1; 11 bases match TRBD2. Germline values: CDR1 WSHSY, CDR2 SAAADI. This CDR3 has 16 residues. The V segment lost 7 bases and the J segment 3 bases; nucleotides outside the gene matches: 8. In DNA form, the CDR3 reads TGCGCCAGCATTCAAACTAGCGGGGGACTCTACAATGAGCAGTTCTTC. Amino acid sequence: CASIQTSGGLYNEQFF.

This clonotype has more than one count but fewer than ten. The genes are TRBV29-1 and TRBJ1-5, with D possibly TRBD1 on 5 matching bases. Looked up from germline, CDR1 is SQVTM and CDR2 is ANQGSEA. The CDR3 covers 14 residues. The V end lost 4 bases, the J end lost 2 bases, and 12 bases lay between the germline ends. CDR3 DNA sequence: TGCAGCGTTGGGTCGGGGGAACGCAATCAGCCCCAGCATTTT. Translated, it gives CSVGSGERNQPQHF. The full variable domain, its missing parts supplied by reference TRBV29-1 and TRBJ1-5, is SAVISQKPSRDICQRGTSLTIQCQVDSQVTMMFWYRQQPGQSLTLIATANQGSEATYESGFVIDKFPISRPNLTFSTLTVSNMSPEDSSIYLCSVGSGERNQPQHFGDGTRLSIL.

The sample holds many counts of this clonotype. The chain combines TRBV4-3 with TRBJ2-2; the D is unclear. V lost 0 bases to trimming and J lost 4 bases, with 3 bases between them. The CDR3 extends over 13 amino acids. Germline values: CDR1 LGHNA, CDR2 YSLEER. In nucleotides, the CDR3 is TGCGCCAGCAGCCAAGAAGTCACCGGGGAGCTGTTTTTT. The encoded protein is CASSQEVTGELFF.

This clonotype was detected only a few times. The V gene is TRBV12-3 or TRBV12-4, the J gene TRBJ2-3; perhaps TRBD2 as D (6 bases). The CDR3 has 15 residues. Trimming pared 7 bases from V and 2 bases from J, leaving 16 bases between. CDR3 DNA sequence: TGTGCCAGCACCGACGTAGCGGTTAACACAGATACGCAGTATTTT. Translating gives CASTDVAVNTDTQYF.

V usage is TRBV6-5 and J usage is TRBJ1-1; D gene unclear. This CDR3 has 15 residues. The germline V and J ends were trimmed by 0 bases and 0 bases, with 8 bases remaining between them. The germline V gene encodes CDR1 MNHEY and CDR2 SVGAGI. As DNA, the CDR3 is TGTGCCAGCAGTTACTCGTCTAGTCTGAACACTGAAGCTTTCTTT. Amino acids: CASSYSSSLNTEAFF.

The chain links TRBV9 to TRBJ2-1; 14 nucleotides align to TRBD2. Losses at the gene ends were 4 bases for V and 9 bases for J; bases not matched to a gene: 12. This CDR3 has 17 residues. Germline V CDR1 and CDR2: SGDLS, YYNGEE. The CDR3 spells CASSIRGLAGGIGEQFF. CDR3 coding DNA: TGTGCCAGCAGCATCCGAGGACTAGCGGGGGGCATAGGTGAGCAGTTCTTC.

The rearrangement uses TRBV7-9 and TRBJ2-1; D not certain. This CDR3 region has 12 residues. The germline V gene has CDR1 SEHNR and CDR2 FQNEAQ (reference sequence). The germline V and J ends were trimmed by 5 bases and 9 bases, with 11 bases remaining between them. The chain's CDR3 is CASSPEVGEQFF. For the CDR3, the DNA is TGTGCCAGCAGCCCAGAGGTGGGTGAGCAGTTCTTC.

This clonotype was counted at least ten times. This sequence joins TRBV6-2 or TRBV6-3 and TRBJ1-1, with D possibly TRBD1 on 5 matching bases. Germline V gene lookup returns CDR1 MNHEY and CDR2 SVGEGT. CDR3 length: 11 amino acids. Trimming cost V 6 bases and J 4 bases, with 6 bases left between them. The CDR3 is CASSQGTEAFF. CDR3 coding DNA: TGTGCCAGCAGCCAGGGCACTGAAGCTTTCTTT.